This entry is about one T cell receptor (beta chain). Its specificity is not known. CDR1 and CDR2 from the germline V gene are LNHNV and YYDKDF (reference sequence). The CDR3 runs 13 residues. The data derive from a study of CXCR3-negative and CXCR3-positive naive CD8 T cells. Points from the study as a whole: Comparison of naive cells showed more hydrophobic TRB CDR3s in CXCR3-positive than in CXCR3-negative naive cells. Naive subsets did not differ in surface CD5, and the authors estimated TCR strength using properties of the TRB CDR3. Naive CXCR3-negative and CXCR3-positive cells had similar TRBV-TRBJ usage; memory differed.

The study made its TRB cDNA libraries by 5' RACE, adding UMI labels. TCRdb reanalyzed the 5' RACE reads and collapses them to one entry per CDR3 protein, without DNA. Recorded for this sample: 120,000 to 150,000 distinct CDR3 sequences. Phenotypically, naive CD8+ T cells corresponded to CD45RO-CCR7+CD27+CD95-. Sequencing was carried out using naive CXCR3+ CD8+ T cells from blood. Subset: CD45RO-CCR7+CD27+CD95- naive CD8+ T cells expressing CXCR3 (TNR3+). This rearrangement joins TRBV15 to TRBJ2-7; TCRdb proposes TRBD1, but this gene call is untestable without DNA. This sequence was found in a human donor in good health. Some clones in this sample may be carry-over from other donors' samples. The CDR3 protein is CACRDANSYEQYF.